What follows are 32 T cell receptor beta chains derived from one specimen sequenced in a study of T-cell reconstitution after alpha-beta-depleted transplantation in children. The TCRbeta library was prepared with unique molecular identifiers. TCRdb re-called the PCR reads through MiXCR, storing one row per CDR3 protein. The table includes approximately 520,000 distinct CDR3 sequences, 10% to 12% detected once. The source material was PBMCs, mostly from graft donor cells, sampled 180 days after TCRalphabeta/CD19-depleted stem cell transplant. Every receptor here comes from a female patient aged 2 to 10 who had a stem cell transplant for aplastic anemia, so the T cells may come from the graft donor.

The chain uses TRBV6-5 and TRBJ2-1, with D possibly called TRBD1 or TRBD2 (6 bases each). The CDR3 extends over 15 amino acids. Germline CDR1 is MNHEY and CDR2 is SVGAGI. Trimming shortened V by 2 bases and J by 6 bases, and 14 bases separated the two germline ends. In DNA, the CDR3 is TGTGCCAGCAGTTACGAATGGCCGGGGGCCAATGAGCAGTTCTTC. Translated: CASSYEWPGANEQFF.

This clonotype was seen only a few times. The rearrangement links TRBV10-3 to TRBJ1-2; D gene ambiguous. Looked up from germline, CDR1 is ENHRY and CDR2 is SYGVKD. The CDR3 loop spans 14 amino acids. V gave up 5 bases and J gave up 8 bases, with 18 bases separating them. CDR3 DNA: TGTGCCATCAGTTGGTGGGGATTTTTGGTCGGCTACACCTTC. Residues: CAISWWGFLVGYTF.

This clonotype was picked up a small number of times. The chain carries TRBV4-3 and TRBJ2-2, with D hard to call. Trimming removed 4 bases at V and 5 bases at J, with 17 bases between. The length of the CDR3 is 16 residues. Looked up from germline, CDR1 is LGHNA and CDR2 is YSLEER. Written as DNA, the CDR3 is TGCGCCAGCAGCCCAAGATTAACCTATACTACCGGGGAGCTGTTTTTT. Amino acid sequence: CASSPRLTYTTGELFF.

V usage is TRBV7-2 and J usage is TRBJ1-4; no reliable D call. Germline V gene lookup returns CDR1 SGHTA and CDR2 FQGNSA. V was shortened by 1 base and J by 12 bases, with 15 bases between the two germline ends. The CDR3 length is 14 residues. The chain's CDR3 is CASSLDTFTRELFF. CDR3 DNA: TGTGCCAGCAGCTTAGACACATTTACGAGGGAACTGTTTTTT.

This chain uses TRBV10-3 with TRBJ1-1; D is perhaps TRBD1 (6 bases). Trimming cost V 4 bases and J 8 bases, with 8 bases left between them. The CDR3 runs to 11 residues. The germline CDR1 and CDR2 sequences are ENHRY and SYGVKD. The CDR3 loop is CAISGGGEAFF. In DNA form, the CDR3 reads TGTGCCATCAGTGGTGGGGGCGAAGCTTTCTTT.

Of note for this clonotype: The CDR3 carries no conserved terminal phenylalanine or tryptophan, so it likely arises from a read error. The rearrangement uses TRBV14 and TRBJ2-7; D unclear. V lost 1 base and J 3 bases, leaving 10 bases between the germline ends. This CDR3 is 14 amino acids long. Germline V gene lookup returns CDR1 SGHDN and CDR2 FVKESK. CDR3: CASSQGRRRYEQYS. DNA for the CDR3: TGTGCCAGCAGCCAAGGCCGGCGGCGCTACGAGCAGTACTCC.

This clonotype was found once. The chain joins TRBV29-1 to TRBJ2-7, with D perhaps given as TRBD1 or TRBD2 (5 bases each). CDR3 length: 13 amino acids. Germline V gene sequence: CDR1 SQVTM, CDR2 ANQGSEA. V gave up 6 bases and J gave up 2 bases, with 14 bases separating them. The CDR3 nucleotides read TGCAGCGTCCCGGGACCTACGACCTACGAGCAGTACTTC. Its translation is CSVPGPTTYEQYF.

This clonotype was counted a few times. The rearrangement links TRBV20-1 to TRBJ2-2; 9 positions match TRBD2. The trim removed 3 bases at V and 5 bases at J, leaving 4 bases unmatched. Germline CDR1 and CDR2: DFQATT and SNEGSKA (reference sequence). The CDR3 sequence is 14 residues long. As DNA, the CDR3 is TGCAGTGCTAGTAGTCTAGCGGGAACCGGGGAGCTGTTTTTT. It is translated as CSASSLAGTGELFF.

A few counts support this clonotype. V and J are TRBV28 and TRBJ2-6, with D possibly being TRBD2 (5 bases). Trimming left V 8 bases short and J 3 bases short, with 11 bases between. CDR1 and CDR2 (germline): MDHEN, SYDVKM. This CDR3 is 14 amino acids long. CDR3 DNA: TGTGCCAGCGACCGGGGAGTTGGGGCCAACGTCCTGACTTTC. Translating it yields CASDRGVGANVLTF.

V and J are TRBV29-1 and TRBJ2-6, with D tentatively TRBD1 or TRBD2 (5 bases each). V was shortened by 7 bases and J by 2 bases, with 9 bases between the two germline ends. The CDR3 contains 13 residues. Germline loops: CDR1 SQVTM, CDR2 ANQGSEA. The CDR3 protein is CSAEGPGANVLTF. The CDR3 coding sequence is TGCAGCGCAGAGGGACCTGGGGCCAACGTCCTGACTTTC. The complete variable domain, with remaining parts taken from reference TRBV29-1 and TRBJ2-6, reads SAVISQKPSRDICQRGTSLTIQCQVDSQVTMMFWYRQQPGQSLTLIATANQGSEATYESGFVIDKFPISRPNLTFSTLTVSNMSPEDSSIYLCSAEGPGANVLTFGAGSRLTVL.

Remarks on this clonotype: This sequence may be a read error, since a much larger clone differs from it by one base. V and J are TRBV4-3 and TRBJ2-4; D possibly corresponds to TRBD2 (6 bases). CDR3 length equals 16 residues. The germline V gene encodes CDR1 LGHNA and CDR2 YSLEER. CDR3 sequence: CASSQSKLAEGNMQYF. The CDR3 nucleotides are TGCGCCAGCAGCCAATCGAAACTAGCCGAGGGAAACATGCAGTACTTC.

There are many counts of this clonotype. J is TRBJ2-3 and V is TRBV28; 14 nucleotides agree with TRBD2. The CDR3 covers 15 residues. Germline V gives CDR1 MDHEN, CDR2 SYDVKM. After removal of 11 bases from V and 6 bases from J, the junction contained 10 bases not matched to a gene. In DNA, the CDR3 is TGTGCCGTAGACCCTTGGACTAGCGGGAGGGATACGCAGTATTTT. Its protein product is CAVDPWTSGRDTQYF.

The rearrangement uses TRBV15 and TRBJ2-7; D may correspond to TRBD1 or TRBD2 (5 bases each). The V end lost 5 bases, the J end lost 3 bases, and 14 bases lay between the germline ends. This CDR3 comprises 14 residues. CDR1 is LNHNV and CDR2 is YYDKDF in the germline V gene (reference sequence). The CDR3 coding sequence is TGTGCCACCAGCCGGGACGGCGTTGACTACGAGCAGTACTTC. It translates to CATSRDGVDYEQYF.

In its sample, this clonotype was seen a few times. The chain is built from TRBV2 and TRBJ2-7, with 12 bases that match TRBD1. The junction had 10 bases not matched to a gene; V was cut back by 10 bases and J by 6 bases. Germline loops: CDR1 SNHLY, CDR2 FYNNEI. The CDR3 is 14 residues long. CDR3 region: CATFPRDRGREQYF. As DNA, the CDR3 is TGTGCCACTTTCCCCCGGGACAGGGGGCGCGAGCAGTACTTC.

The chain joins TRBV11-2 to TRBJ2-2; D is unclear. The CDR3 totals 13 residues. Trimming pared 4 bases from V and 6 bases from J, leaving 9 bases between. Germline CDR1 and CDR2: SGHAT and FQNNGV. CDR3 residues: CASSYPGAGELFF. In DNA form, the CDR3 reads TGTGCCAGCAGCTACCCCGGCGCCGGGGAGCTGTTTTTT.

This clonotype was seen only a few times. The CDR3 bases are TGTGCCAGCCGCCAGGGACTAGCGGGAGGTTACAATGAGCAGTTCTTC. Its translation is CASRQGLAGGYNEQFF. The chain recombines TRBV7-2 with TRBJ2-1, with 15 positions matching TRBD2. The germline gives CDR1 SGHTA, CDR2 FQGNSA. This CDR3 is 16 amino acids long. J gave up 4 bases and V 8 bases, and 6 bases lay outside the gene matches.

This clonotype occurred a few times. The rearrangement links TRBV28 to TRBJ2-7, with a weak D call TRBD2 (6 bases). The CDR3 has 16 residues. V lost 8 bases and J lost 0, with 20 bases in between. Per the germline V gene, CDR1 is MDHEN and CDR2 is SYDVKM. CDR3 nucleotide sequence: TGTGCCAGCGGGGAAGGGCTAGCGCCCGGCTCCTACGAGCAGTACTTC. Translated: CASGEGLAPGSYEQYF.

The sample holds many counts of this clonotype. This chain connects TRBV6-2 or TRBV6-3 to TRBJ1-5, with 7 bases matching TRBD1. CDR1 is MNHEY, CDR2 SVGEGT, per germline. The V and J ends lost 0 bases and 9 bases, in that order; junction bases with no gene match: 17. There are 18 residues in the CDR3. CDR3 in amino acids: CASSYSPRSDRALMPQHF. As DNA, the CDR3 is TGTGCCAGCAGTTACTCTCCTCGAAGTGACAGGGCGTTGATGCCCCAGCATTTT.

This clonotype has more than one count but fewer than ten. The junction departs from the called germline gene at one end, perhaps through a read error. V gene TRBV7-3 combines with J gene TRBJ2-1; no definite D call. Germline loops: CDR1 SGHTA, CDR2 FQGTGA. CDR3 length equals 16 residues. For the CDR3, the DNA is TGTGCCAGCAGTTTAATCTCTCCCAGCTCCTACAATGAGCAGTTCTTC. It yields the protein CASSLISPSSYNEQFF.

This clonotype showed up many times. This sequence joins TRBV5-1 and TRBJ2-5, with 11 bases aligning to TRBD2. With V trimmed by 3 bases and J by 3 bases, 1 base remained unmatched. From germline, CDR1 is SGHRS and CDR2 YFSETQ. The CDR3 sequence is 14 residues long. CDR3 in DNA: TGCGCCAGCAGCTCGGGACTAGCGGAAGAGACCCAGTACTTC. As protein: CASSSGLAEETQYF.

V usage is TRBV20-1 and J usage is TRBJ2-7; 9 bases map to TRBD2. The germline V gene encodes CDR1 DFQATT and CDR2 SNEGSKA (reference sequence). The CDR3 runs 16 residues. Trimming cost V 2 bases and J 6 bases; bases outside gene matches: 14. As DNA, the CDR3 is TGCAGTGCTAGACTAGCGGGACTAGTCTCGGGGAGCGAGCAGTACTTC. This sequence encodes CSARLAGLVSGSEQYF.

The chain carries TRBV7-9 and TRBJ2-1; TRBD1 agrees at 7 bases. With V trimmed by 5 bases and J by 5 bases, 6 bases remained unmatched. The CDR3 totals 14 residues. The germline V gene encodes CDR1 SEHNR and CDR2 FQNEAQ (reference sequence). CDR3 in amino acids: CASSMDRPNNEQFF. CDR3 coding DNA: TGTGCCAGCAGCATGGACAGGCCGAACAATGAGCAGTTCTTC.

This clonotype has just a few counts. The chain is built from TRBV5-6 and TRBJ2-4; D is possibly TRBD1 or TRBD2 (5 bases each). The V gene's germline CDR1 is SGHDT and CDR2 YYEEEE. CDR3 length equals 19 residues. The V end lost 6 bases, the J end lost 1 base, and 26 bases lay between the germline ends. DNA of the CDR3: TGTGCCAGCACTTCCCTTCGGGAATTGGGGCACCAGGCCAAAAACATTCAGTACTTC. Translation gives CASTSLRELGHQAKNIQYF.

This clonotype was observed a handful of times. The chain couples TRBV7-2 to TRBJ2-7, with 9 nucleotides matching TRBD1. Germline V lookup: CDR1 SGHTA, CDR2 FQGNSA. This CDR3 region has 15 residues. The V segment lost 5 bases and the J segment 2 bases; nucleotides outside the gene matches: 7. This chain's CDR3 is CASSRDRGIPYEQYF. The CDR3 nucleotides read TGTGCCAGCAGCCGTGACAGGGGGATCCCCTACGAGCAGTACTTC.

This clonotype has ten or more counts. The CDR3 here is CASSDGYTEETQYF. As DNA, the CDR3 is TGTGCCAGCAGTGACGGGTATACAGAAGAGACCCAGTACTTC. V gene TRBV6-1 combines with J gene TRBJ2-5, with no clear D. This CDR3 contains 14 residues. V was pared by 3 bases and J by 3 bases, with 11 bases between. Germline CDR1 MNHNS, CDR2 SASEGT.

This clonotype showed up just a few times. The gene calls are TRBV27 and TRBJ2-2; D not resolved. This CDR3 contains 15 residues. Per the germline V gene, CDR1 is MNHEY and CDR2 is SMNVEV (reference sequence). Trimming shortened V by 6 bases and J by 0 bases, and 11 bases separated the two germline ends. CDR3 nucleotides: TGTGCCAGCAGCTTACTTCCACCGAACACCGGGGAGCTGTTTTTT. This gives the protein CASSLLPPNTGELFF.

As concerns this clonotype: A clone one base away is much larger, so this may be a read error. The chain combines TRBV28 with TRBJ1-3, with D perhaps TRBD1 (5 bases). CDR3 size: 16 residues. Germline CDR1 is MDHEN and CDR2 is SYDVKM. The CDR3 DNA reads as TGTGCCAGCAGTCCAGGGACGGTCCTCTCTCGAAACACCATATATTTT. Translating gives CASSPGTVLSRNTIYF.

The chain recombines TRBV12-3 or TRBV12-4 with TRBJ1-6; tentatively, D is TRBD1 (6 bases). The CDR3 extends over 14 amino acids. Trimming pared 1 base from V and 6 bases from J, leaving 7 bases between. CDR3 nucleotides: TGTGCCAGCAGTTTAGGGGGGGCTAATTCACCCCTCCACTTT. This codes for CASSLGGANSPLHF.

The chain uses TRBV5-6 and TRBJ2-7; D ambiguous. V was pared by 8 bases and J by 4 bases, with 19 bases between. This CDR3 region has 14 residues. The germline CDR1 and CDR2 sequences are SGHDT and YYEEEE. Here the CDR3 reads CARGPGSGRYEQYV. In nucleotides, the CDR3 is TGTGCCAGGGGCCCCGGGTCCGGGCGTTACGAGCAGTACGTC.

V gene TRBV13 combines with J gene TRBJ2-1, with unresolved D. This CDR3 has 14 residues. Trimming cost V 5 bases and J 5 bases, with 13 bases left between them. Germline V gives CDR1 PRHDT, CDR2 FYEKMQ (reference sequence). The CDR3 DNA follows: TGTGCCAGCAGCACACGGACGCCTCACAATGAGCAGTTCTTC. This encodes CASSTRTPHNEQFF.

This clonotype was counted at least ten times. The chain joins TRBV28 to TRBJ2-3; D gene ambiguous. The CDR3 is made up of 15 amino acids. CDR1 is MDHEN and CDR2 is SYDVKM in the germline V gene. V was trimmed by 2 bases and J by 2 bases, leaving 11 bases between them. This CDR3 is CASSLGPPYTDTQYF. The DNA of the CDR3 is TGTGCCAGCAGTTTAGGCCCGCCTTACACAGATACGCAGTATTTT.

This clonotype was found a few times. The chain couples TRBV11-2 to TRBJ2-3; D is possibly TRBD1 (6 bases). V lost 0 bases to trimming and J lost 1 base, with 11 bases between them. The CDR3 has 16 amino acids. Germline V gives CDR1 SGHAT, CDR2 FQNNGV. The CDR3 spells CASSLDRGWGTDTQYF. For the CDR3, the DNA is TGTGCCAGCAGCTTAGACAGGGGATGGGGCACAGATACGCAGTATTTT.